This is a list of T cell receptor beta chains from one sample in a study of lymphopenia after photon versus proton radiotherapy. Clones were sequenced by immunoSEQ multiplex PCR, and TCRdb holds only the in-frame ones, with some missing. The sample consists of 11,000 to 15,000 clones, 82% of them appearing once. The sequencing here drew on peripheral blood, taken from a patient treated with photon-based radiotherapy. These receptors came from a man aged 50 to 60 with gastric cancer. CDR3s include the opening cysteine and the closing phenylalanine or tryptophan. D genes are given only for firm matches. The size field is filled for only some rows; it gives once, few, many or a size class.

CDR3	DNA	size	V	J	D	length
CASGLDTGELFF	TGTGCTAGTGGGCTCGACACCGGGGAGCTGTTTTTT	.	TRBV12-5	TRBJ2-2	.	12
CASSLSRFGTQYF	TGTGCCAGCAGCTTATCACGCTTTGGGACCCAGTACTTC	.	TRBV7-3	TRBJ2-5	.	13
CASSRGDRAGELFF	TGTGCCAGCAGTCGCGGAGACAGAGCCGGGGAGCTGTTTTTT	.	TRBV28	TRBJ2-2	.	14
CASSPSRLSTGELFF	TGTGCCAGCAGCCCCTCCCGGTTGAGCACCGGGGAGCTGTTTTTT	.	TRBV27	TRBJ2-2	.	15
CASSLEATDTQYF	TGCGCCAGCAGCTTAGAAGCCACAGATACGCAGTATTTT	.	TRBV5-1	TRBJ2-3	.	13
CAISESQGETQYF	TGTGCCATCAGTGAGTCCCAAGGGGAGACCCAGTACTTC	.	TRBV10-3	TRBJ2-5	.	13
CASSVAGKETQYF	TGTGCCAGCAGCGTGGCAGGGAAAGAGACCCAGTACTTC	.	TRBV2	TRBJ2-5	.	13
CASSPLGPPEDTQYF	TGTGCCAGCTCACCACTAGGACCCCCGGAAGATACGCAGTATTTT	.	TRBV18	TRBJ2-3	.	15
CASSNRGAASGNTIYF	TGTGCCAGTAGCAACAGGGGAGCGGCCTCTGGAAACACCATATATTTT	.	TRBV19	TRBJ1-3	TRBD1	16
CASSDSGNEQFF	TGTGCCAGCAGTGACTCAGGGAATGAGCAGTTCTTC	.	TRBV6-4	TRBJ2-1	.	12
CASSQTGSTEAFF	TGTGCCAGCAGCCAGACAGGGTCCACTGAAGCTTTCTTT	.	TRBV11-3	TRBJ1-1	TRBD1	13
CASSSDRRLTLSGANVLTF	TGTGCCAGCAGCTCTGACAGGCGTCTAACCCTCTCTGGGGCCAACGTCCTGACTTTC	.	TRBV5-6	TRBJ2-6	.	19
CATSRALGPGQGNNEQFF	TGTGCCACCAGCAGAGCCCTGGGACCGGGACAGGGTAACAATGAGCAGTTCTTC	once	TRBV15	TRBJ2-1	TRBD1	18
CSVERQGTGELFF	TGCAGCGTTGAACGCCAAGGTACCGGGGAGCTGTTTTTT	.	TRBV29-1	TRBJ2-2	.	13
CAWSVPWGYRNTIYF	TGTGCCTGGAGTGTACCTTGGGGCTATAGAAACACCATATATTTT	.	TRBV30	TRBJ1-3	.	15
CASSPLSSYEQYF	TGTGCCAGCTCACCACTGTCTTCCTACGAGCAGTACTTC	.	TRBV18	TRBJ2-7	.	13
CASSIDLGRDGQPQHF	TGTGCCAGTAGTATAGATCTCGGCAGGGATGGTCAGCCCCAGCATTTT	.	TRBV19	TRBJ1-5	.	16
CASSLRPSTDTQYF	TGTGCCAGCAGCCTTAGACCGAGCACAGATACGCAGTATTTT	.	TRBV14	TRBJ2-3	.	14
CASSADRGVRNTEAFF	TGCGCCAGCAGCGCGGACAGGGGGGTAAGGAACACTGAAGCTTTCTTT	.	TRBV5-1	TRBJ1-1	TRBD1	16
CASSLPGRTNTGELFF	TGTGCCAGCAGCCTACCGGGACGGACGAACACCGGGGAGCTGTTTTTT	.	TRBV5-4	TRBJ2-2	.	16
CASSLDLGELFF	TGTGCCAGCAGCTTAGACCTGGGGGAGCTGTTTTTT	.	TRBV7-8	TRBJ2-2	.	12
CASSLSGGRETQYF	TGTGCCAGCAGCCTATCAGGGGGTCGGGAGACCCAGTACTTC	.	TRBV11-1	TRBJ2-5	TRBD1	14
CASSLFGTTPTGELFF	TGTGCCAGCAGCTTGTTTGGGACAACGCCAACCGGGGAGCTGTTTTTT	.	TRBV5-4	TRBJ2-2	.	16
CASSLVPGQGTDTQYF	TGTGCCAGCAGCTTGGTCCCGGGACAAGGCACAGATACGCAGTATTTT	.	TRBV5-6	TRBJ2-3	.	16
CASRAFGDEQFF	TGTGCCAGCAGGGCTTTCGGGGATGAGCAGTTCTTC	.	TRBV6-5	TRBJ2-1	.	12
CSVGYPGGTRGGYTF	TGCAGCGTTGGATATCCAGGGGGGACCCGGGGTGGCTACACCTTC	.	TRBV29-1	TRBJ1-2	TRBD1	15
CASSWALSGSSYNSPLHF	TGCGCCAGCAGCTGGGCCCTATCAGGGAGCTCCTATAATTCACCCCTCCACTTT	.	TRBV5-1	TRBJ1-6	.	18
CASSSGTGDQETQYF	TGTGCCAGCAGCTCGGGGACAGGGGACCAAGAGACCCAGTACTTC	.	TRBV11-1	TRBJ2-5	TRBD1	15
CASSRGQGSYNEQFF	TGTGCCAGCAGCCGAGGACAGGGATCCTACAATGAGCAGTTCTTC	.	TRBV2	TRBJ2-1	TRBD1	15
CASSLAVFSNQPQHF	TGTGCCAGCAGCTTAGCAGTTTTTAGCAATCAGCCCCAGCATTTT	few	TRBV7-7	TRBJ1-5	.	15
CASSYGGIMTDTQYF	TGCGCCAGCAGCTACGGGGGGATTATGACAGATACGCAGTATTTT	.	TRBV5-1	TRBJ2-3	TRBD2	15
CASGLAQGSVPLHF	TGTGCTAGTGGTTTGGCACAGGGGTCAGTACCCCTCCACTTT	.	TRBV12-5	TRBJ1-6	TRBD1	14
CASSPLVTGELFF	TGCGCCAGCAGCCCCCTGGTCACCGGGGAGCTGTTTTTT	.	TRBV4-1	TRBJ2-2	.	13
CASRSRAGDNEKLFF	TGTGCCAGCCGATCAAGGGCGGGGGATAATGAAAAACTGTTTTTT	.	TRBV2	TRBJ1-4	.	15
CASSQGQGRSDTEAFF	TGTGCCAGCAGCCAAGGACAGGGTCGAAGTGACACTGAAGCTTTCTTT	once	TRBV5-6	TRBJ1-1	TRBD1	16
CASSPPSGSGYTF	TGTGCCAGCAGCCCCCCTTCGGGGAGTGGCTACACCTTC	.	TRBV7-2	TRBJ1-2	.	13